Listed here is a single T cell receptor beta chain. What it binds is not known. The isolated RNA, all of it, was reverse transcribed, so expressed TCRB transcripts were what got sequenced. Clones were sequenced by immunoSEQ multiplex PCR, and TCRdb holds only the in-frame ones, with some missing. The data contain about 140,000 clones, roughly 10% of them singletons. The record originates from a study of beta chain features in type 1 diabetes. For the study at large: Age, gender and cell yields were alike across patients and healthy donors. Sorted cells from all samples, numbering some 99,000,000, were examined.

CDR3 length: 15 amino acids. In germline, CDR1 is SGDLS, CDR2 YYNGEE. The V end was cut by 1 base, the J end by 2 bases, with 13 bases between. Findings and caveats of the study: When Type 1 diabetes patients were examined, their TCRB CDR3s proved moderately but significantly shorter in all four CD4+ subsets.

The receptor was derived from a woman between 40 and 50 years old in good health. The chain recombines TRBV9 with TRBJ2-7, with D maybe TRBD1 (5 bases). Sequencing was carried out using central memory CD4+ T cells from blood. CDR3 sequence reads: CASSVRTPEPYEQYF. CDR3 bases: TGTGCCAGCAGCGTAAGGACACCTGAGCCCTACGAGCAGTACTTC.